The 24 T cell receptor beta chains listed next were all sequenced from one sample in a study of T cell repertoires in cytomegalovirus infection. A single record per CDR3 protein comes from TCRdb applying MiXCR to the reads. The sample holds about 600,000 distinct CDR3 sequences, 20% to 25% seen once. The source material was CD8+ T cells from PBMCs. These TCRs come from a human donor in good health (CMV status not recorded). Some clones in this sample may be carry-over from other donors' samples.

Ten or more counts support this clonotype. The V gene is TRBV7-2, the J gene TRBJ1-1; maybe TRBD1 (6 bases). Germline V lookup: CDR1 SGHTA, CDR2 FQGNSA. V was cut by 3 bases and J by 7 bases, with 12 bases left in between. This CDR3 has 13 amino acids. The CDR3 sequence: CASSLGHLNEAFF. The CDR3 DNA sequence: TGTGCCAGCAGCTTGGGACACCTTAATGAAGCTTTCTTT.

This clonotype was detected only once. The chain links TRBV7-9 to TRBJ1-5; no clear D. Deletions cut 1 base from V and 4 bases from J, with 8 bases between. Germline loops: CDR1 SEHNR, CDR2 FQNEAQ (reference sequence). There are 14 residues in the CDR3. The CDR3 DNA reads TGTGCCAGCAGCTTAGGGGAAAGAAATCAGCCCCAGCATTTT. It yields the protein CASSLGERNQPQHF.

Only a few counts were recorded for this clonotype. Sequence at one end of the junction differs from germline and may be a read error. This rearrangement joins TRBV29-1 to TRBJ2-1; D is possibly TRBD2 (5 bases). Germline lookup yields CDR1 SQVTM and CDR2 ANQGSEA. The CDR3 is 13 residues long. The CDR3 reads CSVIGEVGKISLF. The CDR3 coding sequence is TGCAGCGTTATTGGGGAAGTCGGGAAGATATCTCTCTTC.

The chain uses TRBV5-6 and TRBJ2-2; D is uncertain. The germline V and J ends were trimmed by 3 bases and 1 base, with 7 bases remaining between them. CDR3 size: 14 residues. CDR1 SGHDT and CDR2 YYEEEE come from the germline V gene. CDR3 sequence (DNA): TGTGCCAGCAGCTATCGACAGAACACCGGGGAGCTGTTTTTT. Amino acid sequence: CASSYRQNTGELFF.

The chain links TRBV6-2 or TRBV6-3 to TRBJ1-5, with D tentatively TRBD1 (6 bases). The V and J ends lost 5 bases and 7 bases respectively, with 12 bases between them. Looked up from germline, CDR1 is MNHEY and CDR2 is SVGEGT. The CDR3 has 13 amino acids. This CDR3 reads CASSGRGGQPQHF. CDR3 nucleotide sequence: TGTGCCAGCAGTGGCAGGGGAGGGCAGCCCCAGCATTTT.

Only a few counts were recorded for this clonotype. The chain has TRBV6-2 or TRBV6-3 and TRBJ2-3; either TRBD1 or TRBD2 may supply D (5 bases each). The CDR3 has 15 residues. Trimming cost V 4 bases and J 2 bases, with 13 bases left between them. Germline CDR1 is MNHEY and CDR2 is SVGEGT. The CDR3 DNA is TGTGCCAGCAGTTCGGAGTGGGGGTCCACAGATACGCAGTATTTT. This sequence encodes CASSSEWGSTDTQYF.

This clonotype was detected many times. CDR3 loop: CASSLTPRSNQPQHF. The CDR3 region has the DNA TGTGCCAGCAGCTTGACCCCACGTAGCAATCAGCCCCAGCATTTT. This chain connects TRBV7-2 to TRBJ1-5; no clear D. Germline CDR1 is SGHTA and CDR2 is FQGNSA. The CDR3 runs 15 residues. Trimming cost V 3 bases and J 0 bases, with 9 bases left between them.

The chain couples TRBV28 to TRBJ2-3; 9 bases line up with TRBD2. Germline values: CDR1 MDHEN, CDR2 SYDVKM. With V trimmed by 10 bases and J by 0 bases, 14 bases remained unmatched. This CDR3 comprises 17 residues. In nucleotides, the CDR3 is TGTGCCACCGAAGGAGCTAGCGGGGACCTTAGCACAGATACGCAGTATTTT. Its protein product is CATEGASGDLSTDTQYF.

This chain joins TRBV7-8 and TRBJ2-2; 16 bases are a match to TRBD2. With 5 bases clipped from V and 5 bases from J, the junction kept 11 bases outside the gene matches. CDR3 size: 19 residues. Germline lookup yields CDR1 SGHVS and CDR2 FQNEAQ. CDR3 DNA: TGTGCCAGCAGCCAAGTGGGACTAGCGGGGGGGCTGGATACCGGGGAGCTGTTTTTT. Translating gives CASSQVGLAGGLDTGELFF. Filled out from reference TRBV7-8 and TRBJ2-2, the complete variable domain reads GAGVSQSPRYKVAKRGQDVALRCDPISGHVSLFWYQQALGQGPEFLTYFQNEAQLDKSGLPSDRFFAERPEGSVSTLKIQRTQQEDSAVYLCASSQVGLAGGLDTGELFFGEGSRLTVL.

The table lists this clonotype with a few counts. The chain combines TRBV11-1 with TRBJ1-1; D is perhaps TRBD1 (6 bases). This CDR3 region has 12 residues. The germline CDR1 and CDR2 sequences are SGHAT and FQDESV (reference sequence). The V end lost 5 bases, the J end lost 8 bases, and 12 bases lay between the germline ends. The CDR3 nucleotides are TGTGCCAGCAGCGAGGACAGCGAAGAAGCTTTCTTT. This encodes CASSEDSEEAFF.

This clonotype has just a few counts. The chain combines TRBV6-6 with TRBJ2-5, with TRBD2 matching over 9 bases. Germline V gene sequence: CDR1 MNHNY, CDR2 SVGAGI (reference sequence). CDR3 length: 19 amino acids. J gave up 0 bases and V 2 bases, and 13 bases lay outside the gene matches. This CDR3 is CASSYPNTLAGPYQETQYF. In DNA, the CDR3 is TGTGCCAGCAGTTACCCGAATACTCTAGCGGGACCGTACCAAGAGACCCAGTACTTC.

This chain links TRBV7-9 with TRBJ1-2; D is unresolved. The CDR3 runs 12 residues. Germline V gene lookup returns CDR1 SEHNR and CDR2 FQNEAQ (reference sequence). V lost 5 bases to trimming and J lost 5 bases, with 9 bases between them. The CDR3 spells CASSPVSYGYTF. The CDR3 DNA sequence: TGTGCCAGCAGCCCAGTCTCATATGGCTACACCTTC. The whole variable domain, filled in from reference TRBV7-9 and TRBJ1-2, reads DTGVSQNPRHKITKRGQNVTFRCDPISEHNRLYWYRQTLGQGPEFLTYFQNEAQLEKSRLLSDRFSAERPKGSFSTLEIQRTEQGDSAMYLCASSPVSYGYTFGSGTRLTVV.

V gene TRBV2 combines with J gene TRBJ2-5, with 7 bases that match TRBD2. The CDR3 totals 14 residues. Germline CDR1 reads SNHLY; CDR2 reads FYNNEI. V shed 3 bases, J shed 5 bases, and the junction held 6 bases outside the gene matches. This CDR3 is CASSDPGGGETQYF. CDR3 coding DNA: TGTGCCAGCAGTGACCCCGGGGGAGGGGAGACCCAGTACTTC.

The rearrangement uses TRBV20-1 and TRBJ2-7, with 9 bases that match TRBD2. The CDR3 consists of 14 residues. Germline V gene data show CDR1 as DFQATT and CDR2 as SNEGSKA (reference sequence). The J segment lost 2 bases and the V segment lost 1 base, leaving 3 bases of the junction unmatched. CDR3 in DNA: TGCAGTGCTAGAGGACTAGCGGAAACCTACGAGCAGTACTTC. Translation gives CSARGLAETYEQYF.

This clonotype was seen a handful of times. V usage is TRBV27 and J usage is TRBJ2-3; the match to TRBD2 covers 8 bases. Germline V CDR1 and CDR2: MNHEY, SMNVEV (reference sequence). CDR3 length equals 16 residues. The trim removed 5 bases at V and 2 bases at J, leaving 9 bases unmatched. DNA for the CDR3: TGTGCCAGCAGTCCGCGGGCAGCGGGGGACACAGATACGCAGTATTTT. This encodes CASSPRAAGDTDTQYF.

In its sample, this clonotype was seen a few times. The chain employs TRBV19 and TRBJ1-1; a weak D match, TRBD1 (5 bases). In germline, CDR1 is LNHDA, CDR2 SQIVND (reference sequence). This CDR3 region has 15 residues. Trimming removed 6 bases from V and 1 base from J, with 15 bases in between. The CDR3 sequence: CASSLGETSNTEAFF. CDR3 in DNA: TGTGCCAGTAGCTTAGGGGAGACGTCGAACACTGAAGCTTTCTTT.

The chain is built from TRBV20-1 and TRBJ2-3; D may match TRBD1 or TRBD2 (5 bases each). CDR1 is DFQATT and CDR2 is SNEGSKA in the germline V gene (reference sequence). V was trimmed by 5 bases and J by 2 bases, leaving 23 bases between them. CDR3 length: 17 amino acids. The CDR3 DNA reads as TGCAGTGCTCTAGAAAACCGGGACGAACTTCTCACAGATACGCAGTATTTT. Translation gives CSALENRDELLTDTQYF.

The CDR3 is CSARGKAKNIQYF. CDR3 sequence (DNA): TGCAGTGCTAGAGGTAAAGCCAAAAACATTCAGTACTTC. The chain couples TRBV20-1 to TRBJ2-4; D not certain. Germline V gives CDR1 DFQATT, CDR2 SNEGSKA (reference sequence). This CDR3 contains 13 residues. Trimming removed 1 base from V and 0 bases from J, with 4 bases in between.

This clonotype came up a few times. V is TRBV5-1 and J is TRBJ2-7, with 7 bases fitting TRBD2. The CDR3 loop spans 13 amino acids. From germline, CDR1 is SGHRS and CDR2 YFSETQ. J lost 3 bases, V lost 4 bases, and 4 bases had no gene match. The CDR3 nucleotides read TGCGCCAGCAGCGGGGACTACAACTACGAGCAGTACTTC. It translates to CASSGDYNYEQYF.

This clonotype has more than one count but fewer than ten. The V gene is TRBV4-2, the J gene TRBJ1-3, with D tentatively TRBD1 (5 bases). The germline V gene has CDR1 LGHNA and CDR2 YNFKEQ. The CDR3 has 16 residues. The V and J ends lost 0 bases and 4 bases respectively, with 13 bases between them. CDR3 in DNA: TGTGCCAGCAGCCAAGATCGGAGACAGTGGGGAAACACCATATATTTT. Translating it yields CASSQDRRQWGNTIYF.

This clonotype appeared once. The chain recombines TRBV10-3 with TRBJ2-7, with D hard to call. CDR3 length: 13 residues. Trimming left V 3 bases short and J 5 bases short, with 11 bases between. The V gene's germline CDR1 is ENHRY and CDR2 SYGVKD. The CDR3: CAISEGPEHEQYV. In DNA form, the CDR3 reads TGTGCCATCAGTGAAGGTCCAGAGCACGAGCAGTACGTC.

This chain uses TRBV29-1 with TRBJ2-1; the match to TRBD1 covers 8 bases. With V trimmed by 6 bases and J by 5 bases, 3 bases remained unmatched. This CDR3 comprises 12 residues. In germline, CDR1 is SQVTM, CDR2 ANQGSEA. CDR3 sequence: CSVDREHNEQFF. The CDR3 DNA is TGCAGCGTGGACAGGGAACACAATGAGCAGTTCTTC.

The V gene is TRBV12-3 or TRBV12-4, the J gene TRBJ1-6; TRBD1 is a possible D gene (5 bases). CDR3 size: 14 residues. Trimming stripped 3 bases from V and 10 bases from J, with 13 bases between. DNA for the CDR3: TGTGCCAGCAGTTTTAGGGGTTTAGGGTCACCCCTCCACTTT. Its translation is CASSFRGLGSPLHF.

V and J are TRBV6-4 and TRBJ1-1; D may be TRBD1 (5 bases). The germline CDR1 and CDR2 sequences are MRHNA and SNTAGT. The CDR3 spans 14 residues. Trimming pared 10 bases from V and 2 bases from J, leaving 17 bases between. CDR3 sequence: CANSKWGSNTEAFF. CDR3 in DNA: TGTGCCAATTCGAAGTGGGGGTCTAACACTGAAGCTTTCTTT.